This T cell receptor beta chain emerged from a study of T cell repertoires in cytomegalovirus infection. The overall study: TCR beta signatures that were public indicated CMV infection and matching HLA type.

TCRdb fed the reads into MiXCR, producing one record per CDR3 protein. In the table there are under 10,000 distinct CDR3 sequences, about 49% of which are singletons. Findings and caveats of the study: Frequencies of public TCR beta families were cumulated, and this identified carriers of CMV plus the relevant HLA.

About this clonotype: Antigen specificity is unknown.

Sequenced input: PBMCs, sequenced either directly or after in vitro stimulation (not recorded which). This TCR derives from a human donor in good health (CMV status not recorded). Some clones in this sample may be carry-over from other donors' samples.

As DNA, the CDR3 is TGTGCCAGCAGTGAGGTCTCGGGACAGCCACTAACCCTGCTCTATGGCTACACCTTC. It yields the protein CASSEVSGQPLTLLYGYTF. The chain combines TRBV2 with TRBJ1-2, with TRBD1 identical over 7 bases. Unmatched junction bases numbered 20, after V lost 3 bases and J lost 4 bases. Germline V lookup: CDR1 SNHLY, CDR2 FYNNEI. The CDR3 is made up of 19 amino acids.